Described below is a single TCR beta chain sequence and its context. Its target is not known. This specimen belongs to a study of PD-L1 blockade in urothelial cancer. Study-wide results and caveats: Where pretreatment blood TCR clonality fell below the median, better survival was predicted.

TCRdb keeps only in-frame clones here, not all; method: immunoSEQ multiplex PCR. The table has some 100,000 clones, around 90% seen once. The V end lost 4 bases, the J end lost 0 bases, and 11 bases lay between the germline ends. Germline V gives CDR1 SGDLS, CDR2 YYNGEE. The CDR3 contains 15 residues. This sequence joins TRBV9 and TRBJ1-3; D uncertain. The receptor's source is a woman older than 75 with urothelial cancer. The source was PBMCs, collected around atezolizumab (anti-PD-L1) treatment. CDR3 loop: CASSPEGSSGNTIYF. CDR3 sequence (DNA): TGTGCCAGCAGCCCCGAGGGAAGCTCTGGAAACACCATATATTTT. The full variable domain, rest sourced from reference TRBV9 and TRBJ1-3, is DSGVTQTPKHLITATGQRVTLRCSPRSGDLSVYWYQQSLDQGLQFLIQYYNGEERAKGNILERFSAQQFPDLHSELNLSSLELGDSALYFCASSPEGSSGNTIYFGEGSWLTVV.